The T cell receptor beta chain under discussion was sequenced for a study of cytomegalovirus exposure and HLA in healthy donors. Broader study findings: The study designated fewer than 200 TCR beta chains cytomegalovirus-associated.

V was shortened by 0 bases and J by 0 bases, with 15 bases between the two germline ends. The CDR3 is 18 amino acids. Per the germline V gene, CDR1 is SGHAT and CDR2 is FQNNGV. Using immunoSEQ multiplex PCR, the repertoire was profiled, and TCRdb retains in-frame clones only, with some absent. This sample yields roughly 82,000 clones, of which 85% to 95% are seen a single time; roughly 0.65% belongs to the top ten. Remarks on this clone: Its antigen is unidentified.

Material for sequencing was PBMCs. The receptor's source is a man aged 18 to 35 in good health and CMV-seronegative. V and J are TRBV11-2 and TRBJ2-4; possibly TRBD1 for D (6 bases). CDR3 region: CASSLDTVWGLAKNIQYF. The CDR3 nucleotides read TGTGCCAGCAGCTTAGATACCGTCTGGGGGCTAGCCAAAAACATTCAGTACTTC.